Sequencing of this T cell receptor beta chain was carried out in a study of blood T cell repertoires in COVID-19. Produced via immunoSEQ multiplex PCR; TCRdb's table is partial and in-frame only. In the table there are approximately 210,000 clones, about four fifths of which are singletons. This CDR3 spans 16 amino acids. V dropped 3 bases and J dropped 6; count of bases not matched to a gene: 13. Germline CDR1 SGHRS, CDR2 YFSETQ. The material sequenced was PBMCs or T cells enriched from blood (not recorded which). The source is an older woman who had recovered from COVID-19. V usage is TRBV5-1 and J usage is TRBJ2-3; 7 nucleotides align to TRBD2. The CDR3 DNA reads TGCGCCAGCAGCTGGCGGGGGAGAGCGGGAACCGATACGCAGTATTTT. This encodes CASSWRGRAGTDTQYF.